What follows are 9 T cell receptor beta chains derived from one specimen sequenced in a study of T cells in Graves' hyperthyroidism and ophthalmopathy. TCR beta CDR3 sequences were amplified from RNA transcripts. The TCR CDR3 first-round RT-PCR relied on the HTBI primer set. TCRdb reanalysed the multiplex PCR reads using MiXCR and keeps one entry per CDR3 protein. The top ten clones hold 7.9% of a sample with about 290,000 distinct CDR3 sequences, about 13% of them seen once. Sequenced material: blood. The receptors stem from a woman aged 40-49 years with Graves' hyperthyroidism.

This clonotype was picked up many times. The chain has TRBV20-1 and TRBJ1-4; TRBD1 agrees at 9 bases. The length of the CDR3 is 15 residues. J lost 8 bases, V lost 3 bases, and 10 bases had no gene match. In germline, CDR1 is DFQATT, CDR2 SNEGSKA (reference sequence). The CDR3 DNA sequence: TGCAGTGCTAGTTCCGCGGGACAGGGTTTAGAAAAACTGTTTTTT. Amino acid sequence: CSASSAGQGLEKLFF.

The genes are TRBV29-1 and TRBJ2-2, with 7 bases lining up with TRBD2. CDR3 length: 13 residues. Germline-derived CDR1 and CDR2 are SQVTM and ANQGSEA. V was pared by 4 bases and J by 5 bases, with 4 bases of the junction left unmatched. CDR3 nucleotide sequence: TGCAGCGTTGGGACTAGTAAGACCGGGGAGCTGTTTTTT. Its translation: CSVGTSKTGELFF.

The chain combines TRBV10-3 with TRBJ1-6, with a weak D call TRBD1 (6 bases). Trimming removed 6 bases at V and 13 bases at J, with 16 bases between. The CDR3 runs 13 residues. The germline gives CDR1 ENHRY, CDR2 SYGVKD. The CDR3 DNA is TGTGCCATCAGAGGGACACCGCTTGGTCCCCTCCACTTT. It codes for CAIRGTPLGPLHF.

V gene TRBV20-1 combines with J gene TRBJ2-5; D possibly matches TRBD1 or TRBD2 (5 bases each). Germline V gives CDR1 DFQATT, CDR2 SNEGSKA (reference sequence). This CDR3 spans 13 amino acids. Between the trimmed V and J ends, which lost 5 bases and 5 bases, there was a span of 15 bases. This CDR3 reads CSALGVWGETQYF. The CDR3 DNA is TGCAGTGCTCTAGGGGTATGGGGGGAGACCCAGTACTTC.

This clonotype came up a few times. The rearrangement uses TRBV19 and TRBJ2-2; the D is unclear. V lost 7 bases to trimming and J lost 3 bases, with 12 bases between them. Germline CDR1 is LNHDA and CDR2 is SQIVND (reference sequence). CDR3 size: 14 residues. CDR3 sequence reads: CASKDDRDTGELFF. CDR3 coding DNA: TGTGCCAGTAAGGATGATCGGGACACCGGGGAGCTGTTTTTT.

This clonotype was seen at least ten times. The chain is built from TRBV27 and TRBJ2-1, with TRBD1 matching over 7 bases. This CDR3 has 15 residues. Germline V CDR1 and CDR2: MNHEY, SMNVEV (reference sequence). Losses at the gene ends were 6 bases for V and 4 bases for J; bases not matched to a gene: 9. CDR3 nucleotide sequence: TGTGCCAGCAGACCCGGGACAGATCGTTACAATGAGCAGTTCTTC. Translating it yields CASRPGTDRYNEQFF.

In its sample, this clonotype was seen many times. The chain joins TRBV7-2 to TRBJ2-2; D may be TRBD1 or TRBD2 (5 bases each). There are 17 residues in the CDR3. Trimming removed 5 bases from V and 1 base from J, with 17 bases in between. In germline, CDR1 is SGHTA, CDR2 FQGNSA. The CDR3 region is CASSGRGGPRNTGELFF. The CDR3 DNA reads TGTGCCAGCAGCGGTCGTGGGGGACCTAGGAACACCGGGGAGCTGTTTTTT.

This chain uses TRBV5-1 with TRBJ2-5; perhaps D is TRBD1 or TRBD2 (6 bases each). The CDR3 has 14 amino acids. The V end was cut by 2 bases, the J end by 0 bases, with 8 bases between. Germline CDR1 is SGHRS and CDR2 is YFSETQ. CDR3 coding DNA: TGCGCCAGCAGCTTTAGGGGGGACCAAGAGACCCAGTACTTC. Protein product: CASSFRGDQETQYF.

This clonotype was counted ten times or more. The rearrangement links TRBV19 to TRBJ2-3, with TRBD1 matching over 9 bases. Germline V lookup: CDR1 LNHDA, CDR2 SQIVND (reference sequence). The CDR3 spans 14 residues. In DNA form, the CDR3 reads TGTGCGATCGGGGACAGGGTGGGCACAGATACGCAGTATTTT. This translates into CAIGDRVGTDTQYF.